Below are 25 T cell receptor beta chains sequenced from a single sample in a study of monozygotic twins with inflammatory bowel disease. TCRdb reanalyzed the 5' RACE reads and collapses them to one entry per CDR3 protein, without DNA. This specimen shows approximately 330,000 distinct CDR3 sequences; the ten leading clones hold 2% to 2.5%. The material sequenced was blood. The receptors were sampled from a human donor with ulcerative colitis or Crohn's disease, or a healthy co-twin of an affected twin (not recorded which).

The chain recombines TRBV11-2 with TRBJ1-1. This CDR3 region has 13 residues. CDR1 is SGHAT, CDR2 FQNNGV, per germline. Here the CDR3 reads CASSVRRGTEAFF.

This chain connects TRBV28 to TRBJ2-7; TCRdb indicates TRBD1, and absent DNA this call remains unverified. Germline lookup yields CDR1 MDHEN and CDR2 SYDVKM. The CDR3 sequence is 16 residues long. The CDR3 region is CASSPRQGAGLYEQYF.

This chain uses TRBV29-1 with TRBJ2-7. The CDR3 spans 11 residues. Germline-derived CDR1 and CDR2 are SQVTM and ANQGSEA. Here the CDR3 reads CSVVGDYEQYF.

The chain is built from TRBV6-6 and TRBJ1-1; TCRdb names TRBD1, which stays unverified in the absence of DNA. Germline-derived CDR1 and CDR2 are MNHNY and SVGAGI (reference sequence). The CDR3 totals 13 residues. CDR3 amino acids: CASSYSGGARSFF.

The chain couples TRBV19 to TRBJ2-1; the D gene TCRdb calls, TRBD2, cannot be checked with no DNA. This CDR3 comprises 18 residues. Germline CDR1 is LNHDA and CDR2 is SQIVND (reference sequence). The CDR3 loop reads CASSIVGGTVSGRNEQFF.

This chain connects TRBV6-1 to TRBJ1-1. The CDR3 extends over 15 amino acids. Germline V lookup: CDR1 MNHNS, CDR2 SASEGT. The CDR3 sequence: CASSEMRIMNTEAFF.

The rearrangement links TRBV9 to TRBJ1-2; TCRdb lists TRBD1, though no DNA is available to test this call. Germline values: CDR1 SGDLS, CDR2 YYNGEE. The CDR3 is made up of 16 amino acids. CDR3 loop: CASSSPGTGRNYGYTF. Variable domain in full (rest from reference TRBV9 and TRBJ1-2): DSGVTQTPKHLITATGQRVTLRCSPRSGDLSVYWYQQSLDQGLQFLIQYYNGEERAKGNILERFSAQQFPDLHSELNLSSLELGDSALYFCASSSPGTGRNYGYTFGSGTRLTVV.

The chain recombines TRBV7-9 with TRBJ2-7; TCRdb's D gene call, TRBD1, goes unchecked for lack of DNA. The CDR3 has 15 residues. CDR1 is SEHNR and CDR2 is FQNEAQ in the germline V gene (reference sequence). The CDR3: CASSRYRQGLREQYF.

The rearrangement links TRBV20-1 to TRBJ1-2; absent DNA, TCRdb's TRBD1 call cannot be checked. The CDR3 has 14 residues. Germline V CDR1 and CDR2: DFQATT, SNEGSKA (reference sequence). The CDR3 loop reads CSARAPGVLEGYTF.

The V call is TRBV4-1, the J call TRBJ2-5; TCRdb outputs TRBD2, but without DNA this stays unchecked. Per the germline V gene, CDR1 is MGHRA and CDR2 is YSYEKL. The CDR3 totals 15 residues. The CDR3 sequence: CASSQTSGSGETQYF.

The rearrangement uses TRBV29-1 and TRBJ2-1; TCRdb outputs TRBD2, but without DNA this stays unchecked. Germline V CDR1 and CDR2: SQVTM, ANQGSEA. The CDR3 loop spans 14 amino acids. CDR3 sequence reads: CSGKLPGWRNEQFF.

The gene calls are TRBV29-1 and TRBJ1-1; as DNA is missing, the TRBD1 call by TCRdb cannot be tested. Germline V gene sequence: CDR1 SQVTM, CDR2 ANQGSEA. The CDR3 length is 15 residues. Here the CDR3 reads CSVEVARQTNTEAFF.

The chain carries TRBV14 and TRBJ2-7; TCRdb indicates TRBD1, and absent DNA this call remains unverified. CDR3 size: 15 residues. Germline V gene lookup returns CDR1 SGHDN and CDR2 FVKESK. The CDR3 region is CASSQEGTGSYEQYF. The full variable domain, with the rest looked up from reference TRBV14 and TRBJ2-7, is EAGVTQFPSHSVIEKGQTVTLRCDPISGHDNLYWYRRVMGKEIKFLLHFVKESKQDESGMPNNRFLAERTGGTYSTLKVQPAELEDSGVYFCASSQEGTGSYEQYFGPGTRLTVT.

The rearrangement joins TRBV5-1 to TRBJ2-1; no DNA is available, so the TRBD2 call from TCRdb remains unchecked. The CDR3 is 13 residues long. Looked up from germline, CDR1 is SGHRS and CDR2 is YFSETQ. The CDR3 loop is CASSLLAGPEQFF.

V usage is TRBV5-1 and J usage is TRBJ1-1; TCRdb's D gene call, TRBD1, goes unchecked for lack of DNA. The CDR3 spans 15 residues. Germline assignment: CDR1 SGHRS and CDR2 YFSETQ. CDR3 sequence: CASSQTPGFGAEAFF.

The genes are TRBV7-9 and TRBJ2-1; TCRdb gives TRBD2 as the D gene, but with no DNA this cannot be confirmed. CDR1 and CDR2 from the germline V gene are SEHNR and FQNEAQ (reference sequence). CDR3 size: 15 residues. CDR3 in amino acids: CASSTTSGPYNEQFF.

The rearrangement uses TRBV20-1 and TRBJ2-7; TCRdb's assignment of TRBD2 cannot be checked, as there is no DNA. Germline CDR1 reads DFQATT; CDR2 reads SNEGSKA (reference sequence). This CDR3 is built from 16 residues. The CDR3 sequence: CSASLDDTGPIYEQYF.

The V call is TRBV19, the J call TRBJ1-1; the TCRdb call, TRBD1, lacks DNA for checking. Germline CDR1 LNHDA, CDR2 SQIVND (reference sequence). The CDR3 contains 15 residues. The CDR3 loop is CASSSTGGARAEAFF.

V usage is TRBV20-1 and J usage is TRBJ1-1; absent DNA, TCRdb's TRBD1 call cannot be checked. This CDR3 region has 16 residues. Germline CDR1 reads DFQATT; CDR2 reads SNEGSKA (reference sequence). The CDR3 reads CSARGTRTGSNTEAFF.

The genes are TRBV28 and TRBJ1-1. The germline V gene encodes CDR1 MDHEN and CDR2 SYDVKM. CDR3 length: 18 amino acids. The CDR3 sequence is CASSQTGGTSRWGTEAFF. Supplemented by reference TRBV28 and TRBJ1-1, the full variable domain reads DVKVTQSSRYLVKRTGEKVFLECVQDMDHENMFWYRQDPGLGLRLIYFSYDVKMKEKGDIPEGYSVSREKKERFSLILESASTNQTSMYLCASSQTGGTSRWGTEAFFGQGTRLTVV.

J is TRBJ2-1 and V is TRBV7-9. CDR3 size: 15 residues. CDR1 SEHNR and CDR2 FQNEAQ come from the germline V gene (reference sequence). Here the CDR3 reads CASSSWTSPYNEQFF.

V and J are TRBV4-1 and TRBJ2-2. The CDR3 length is 13 residues. Germline values: CDR1 MGHRA, CDR2 YSYEKL. This CDR3 reads CASSQEVGGELFF.

The chain combines TRBV30 with TRBJ1-1; TCRdb's assignment of TRBD1 cannot be checked, as there is no DNA. Germline V gene sequence: CDR1 GTSNPN, CDR2 SVGIG (reference sequence). The CDR3 is 12 residues long. The CDR3 sequence is CAWSPGEAEAFF.

The chain carries TRBV12-3 or TRBV12-4 and TRBJ2-3; TCRdb calls TRBD1, which cannot be checked without DNA. This CDR3 is 17 amino acids long. CDR3 sequence reads: CASSLGSGPLTTDTQYF.

The rearrangement joins TRBV20-1 to TRBJ2-3. The CDR3 sequence is 12 residues long. Germline V gives CDR1 DFQATT, CDR2 SNEGSKA (reference sequence). The CDR3 sequence is CSARDQATAQYF.